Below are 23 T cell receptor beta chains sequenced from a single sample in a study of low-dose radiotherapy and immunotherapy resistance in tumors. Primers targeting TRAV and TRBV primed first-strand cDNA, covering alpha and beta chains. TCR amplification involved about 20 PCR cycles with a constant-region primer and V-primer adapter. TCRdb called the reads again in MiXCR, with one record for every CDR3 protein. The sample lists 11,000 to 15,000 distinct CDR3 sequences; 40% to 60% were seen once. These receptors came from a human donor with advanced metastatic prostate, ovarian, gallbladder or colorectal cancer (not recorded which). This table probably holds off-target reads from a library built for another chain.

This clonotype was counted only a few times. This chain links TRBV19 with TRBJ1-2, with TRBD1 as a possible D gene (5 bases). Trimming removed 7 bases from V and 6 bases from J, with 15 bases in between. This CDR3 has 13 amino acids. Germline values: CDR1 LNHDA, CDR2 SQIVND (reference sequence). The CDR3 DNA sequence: TGTGCCAGTACGCCGTACGGGGCAGATGGCTACACCTTC. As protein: CASTPYGADGYTF.

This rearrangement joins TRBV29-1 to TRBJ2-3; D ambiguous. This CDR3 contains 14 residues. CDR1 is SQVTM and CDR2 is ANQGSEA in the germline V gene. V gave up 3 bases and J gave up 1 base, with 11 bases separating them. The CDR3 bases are TGCAGCGTTGACAGCCCGCAGGGCACAGATACGCAGTATTTT. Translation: CSVDSPQGTDTQYF.

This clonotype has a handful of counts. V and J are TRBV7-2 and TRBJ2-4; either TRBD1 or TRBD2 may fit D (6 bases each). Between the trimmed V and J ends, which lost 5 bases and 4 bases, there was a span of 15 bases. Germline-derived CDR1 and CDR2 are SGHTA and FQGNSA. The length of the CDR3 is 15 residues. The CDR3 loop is CASSGGGAGKNIQYF. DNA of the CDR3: TGTGCCAGCAGCGGGGGCGGGGCGGGGAAAAACATTCAGTACTTC. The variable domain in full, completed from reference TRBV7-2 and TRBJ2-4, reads GAGVSQSPSNKVTEKGKDVELRCDPISGHTALYWYRQSLGQGLEFLIYFQGNSAPDKSGLPSDRFSAERTGGSVSTLTIQRTQQEDSAVYLCASSGGGAGKNIQYFGAGTRLSVL.

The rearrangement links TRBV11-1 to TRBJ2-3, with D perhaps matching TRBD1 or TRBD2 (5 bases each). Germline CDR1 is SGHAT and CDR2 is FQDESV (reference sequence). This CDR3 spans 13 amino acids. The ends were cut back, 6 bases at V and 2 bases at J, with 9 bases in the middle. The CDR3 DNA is TGTGCCAGCAGTACCGGGACCACAGATACGCAGTATTTT. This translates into CASSTGTTDTQYF.

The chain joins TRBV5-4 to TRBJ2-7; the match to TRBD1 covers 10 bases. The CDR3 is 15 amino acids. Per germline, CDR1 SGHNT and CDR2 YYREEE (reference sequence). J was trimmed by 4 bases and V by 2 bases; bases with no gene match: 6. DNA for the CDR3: TGTGCCAGCAGCTTACCGGGACAGGGGACGTACGAGCAGTACTTC. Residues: CASSLPGQGTYEQYF.

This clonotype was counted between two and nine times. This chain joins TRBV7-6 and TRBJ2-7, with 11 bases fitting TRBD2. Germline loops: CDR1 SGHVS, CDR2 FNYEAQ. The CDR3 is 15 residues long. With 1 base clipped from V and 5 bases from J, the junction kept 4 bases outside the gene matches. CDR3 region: CASSLGTSGSNEQYF. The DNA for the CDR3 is TGTGCCAGCAGCTTAGGTACTAGCGGGAGTAACGAGCAGTACTTC.

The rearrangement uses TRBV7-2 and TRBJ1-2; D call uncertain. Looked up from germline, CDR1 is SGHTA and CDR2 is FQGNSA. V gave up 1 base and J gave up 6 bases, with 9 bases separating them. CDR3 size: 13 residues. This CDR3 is CASSLVGQDGYTF. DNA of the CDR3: TGTGCCAGCAGCTTAGTAGGGCAGGATGGCTACACCTTC. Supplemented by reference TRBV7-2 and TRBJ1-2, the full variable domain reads GAGVSQSPSNKVTEKGKDVELRCDPISGHTALYWYRQSLGQGLEFLIYFQGNSAPDKSGLPSDRFSAERTGGSVSTLTIQRTQQEDSAVYLCASSLVGQDGYTFGSGTRLTVV.

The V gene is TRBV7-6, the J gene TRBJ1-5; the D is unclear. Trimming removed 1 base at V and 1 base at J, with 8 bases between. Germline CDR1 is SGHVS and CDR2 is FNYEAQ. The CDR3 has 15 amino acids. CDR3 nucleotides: TGTGCCAGCAGCTTAGGGGGTATAAGCAATCAGCCCCAGCATTTT. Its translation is CASSLGGISNQPQHF.

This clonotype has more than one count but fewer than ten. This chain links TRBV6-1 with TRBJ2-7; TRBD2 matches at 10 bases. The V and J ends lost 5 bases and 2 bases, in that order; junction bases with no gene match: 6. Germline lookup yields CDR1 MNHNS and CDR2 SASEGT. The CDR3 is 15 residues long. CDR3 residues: CASSPGLAAAYEQYF. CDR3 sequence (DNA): TGTGCCAGCAGTCCCGGACTAGCGGCCGCCTACGAGCAGTACTTC.

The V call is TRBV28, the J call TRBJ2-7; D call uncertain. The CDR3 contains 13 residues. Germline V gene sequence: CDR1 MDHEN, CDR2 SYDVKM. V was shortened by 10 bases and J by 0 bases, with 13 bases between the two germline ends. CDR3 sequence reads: CATSLGTSYEQYF. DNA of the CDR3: TGTGCCACCAGCTTGGGCACCTCCTACGAGCAGTACTTC.

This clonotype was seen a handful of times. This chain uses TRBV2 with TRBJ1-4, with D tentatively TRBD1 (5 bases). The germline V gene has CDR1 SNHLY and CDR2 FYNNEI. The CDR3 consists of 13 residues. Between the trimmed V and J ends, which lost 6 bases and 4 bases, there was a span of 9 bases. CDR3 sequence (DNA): TGTGCCAGCAGCGGGGGGTATAATGAAAAACTGTTTTTT. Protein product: CASSGGYNEKLFF.

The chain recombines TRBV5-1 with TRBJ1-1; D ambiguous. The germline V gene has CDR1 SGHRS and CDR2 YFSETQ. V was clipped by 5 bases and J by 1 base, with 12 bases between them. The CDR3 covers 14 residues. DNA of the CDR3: TGCGCCAGCAGAGGAGGAGATTGGAACACTGAAGCTTTCTTT. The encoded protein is CASRGGDWNTEAFF.

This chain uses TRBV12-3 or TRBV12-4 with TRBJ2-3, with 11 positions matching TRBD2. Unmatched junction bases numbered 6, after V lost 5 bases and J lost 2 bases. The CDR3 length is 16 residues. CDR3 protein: CASSATSGGFTDTQYF. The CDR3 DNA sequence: TGTGCCAGCAGTGCAACTAGCGGGGGTTTCACAGATACGCAGTATTTT.

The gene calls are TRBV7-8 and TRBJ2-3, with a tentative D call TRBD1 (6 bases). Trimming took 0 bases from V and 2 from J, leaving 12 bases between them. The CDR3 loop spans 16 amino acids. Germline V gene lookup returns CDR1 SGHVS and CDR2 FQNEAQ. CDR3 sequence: CASSLAGHGDTDTQYF. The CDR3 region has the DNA TGTGCCAGCAGCTTAGCGGGACACGGCGACACAGATACGCAGTATTTT.

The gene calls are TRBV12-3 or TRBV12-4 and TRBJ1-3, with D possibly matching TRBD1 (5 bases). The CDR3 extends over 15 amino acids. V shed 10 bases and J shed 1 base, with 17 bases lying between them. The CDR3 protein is CATDSPTVSGNTIYF. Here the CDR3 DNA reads TGTGCCACCGACTCCCCGACAGTGTCTGGAAACACCATATATTTT.

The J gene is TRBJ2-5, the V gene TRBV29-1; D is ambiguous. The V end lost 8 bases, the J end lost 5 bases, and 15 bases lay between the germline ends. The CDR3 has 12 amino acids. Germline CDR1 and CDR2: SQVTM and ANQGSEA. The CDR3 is CSSRSGMETQYF. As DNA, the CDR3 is TGCAGCTCCCGGAGTGGAATGGAGACCCAGTACTTC.

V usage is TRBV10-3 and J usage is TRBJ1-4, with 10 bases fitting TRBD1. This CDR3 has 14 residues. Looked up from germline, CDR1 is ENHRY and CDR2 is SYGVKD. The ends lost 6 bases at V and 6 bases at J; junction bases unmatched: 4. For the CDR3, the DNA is TGTGCCATCAGAGCCGGGACAGGGGATGAAAAACTGTTTTTT. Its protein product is CAIRAGTGDEKLFF.

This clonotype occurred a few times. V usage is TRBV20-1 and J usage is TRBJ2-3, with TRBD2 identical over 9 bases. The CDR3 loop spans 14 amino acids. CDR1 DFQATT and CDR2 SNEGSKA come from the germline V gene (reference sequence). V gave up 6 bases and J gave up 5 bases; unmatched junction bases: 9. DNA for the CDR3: TGCAGTGCAATCGGGACTAGCAGTCAAGATACGCAGTATTTT. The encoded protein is CSAIGTSSQDTQYF.

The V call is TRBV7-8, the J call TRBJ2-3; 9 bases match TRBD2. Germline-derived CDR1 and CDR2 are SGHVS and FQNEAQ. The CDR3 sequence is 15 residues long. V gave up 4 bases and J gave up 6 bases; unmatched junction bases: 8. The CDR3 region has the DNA TGTGCCAGCAGCTCCGGGGCTAGCGGGAAGGATACGCAGTATTTT. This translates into CASSSGASGKDTQYF.

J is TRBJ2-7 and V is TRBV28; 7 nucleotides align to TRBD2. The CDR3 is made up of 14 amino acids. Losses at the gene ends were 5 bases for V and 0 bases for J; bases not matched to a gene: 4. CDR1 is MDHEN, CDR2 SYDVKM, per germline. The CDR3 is CASSLSSGSYEQYF. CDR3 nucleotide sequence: TGTGCCAGCAGTCTTTCTAGCGGCTCCTACGAGCAGTACTTC.

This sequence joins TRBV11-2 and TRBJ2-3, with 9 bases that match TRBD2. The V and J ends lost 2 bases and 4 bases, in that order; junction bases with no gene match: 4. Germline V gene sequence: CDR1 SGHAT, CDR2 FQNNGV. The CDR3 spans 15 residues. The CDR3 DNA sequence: TGTGCCAGCAGCTTACTGGCGGGAGGGGCAGATACGCAGTATTTT. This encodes CASSLLAGGADTQYF.

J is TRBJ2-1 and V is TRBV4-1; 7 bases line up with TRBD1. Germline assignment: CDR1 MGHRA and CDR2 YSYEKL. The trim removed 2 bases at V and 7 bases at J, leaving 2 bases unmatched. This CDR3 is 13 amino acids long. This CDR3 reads CASSQLQGNEQFF. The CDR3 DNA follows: TGCGCCAGCAGCCAACTACAGGGGAATGAGCAGTTCTTC.

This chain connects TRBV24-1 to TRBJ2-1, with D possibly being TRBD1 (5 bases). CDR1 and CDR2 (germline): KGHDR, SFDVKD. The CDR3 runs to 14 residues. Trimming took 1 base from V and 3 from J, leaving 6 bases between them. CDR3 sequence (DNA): TGTGCCACCAGTGATTTTCAGGGCTACAATGAGCAGTTCTTC. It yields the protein CATSDFQGYNEQFF.